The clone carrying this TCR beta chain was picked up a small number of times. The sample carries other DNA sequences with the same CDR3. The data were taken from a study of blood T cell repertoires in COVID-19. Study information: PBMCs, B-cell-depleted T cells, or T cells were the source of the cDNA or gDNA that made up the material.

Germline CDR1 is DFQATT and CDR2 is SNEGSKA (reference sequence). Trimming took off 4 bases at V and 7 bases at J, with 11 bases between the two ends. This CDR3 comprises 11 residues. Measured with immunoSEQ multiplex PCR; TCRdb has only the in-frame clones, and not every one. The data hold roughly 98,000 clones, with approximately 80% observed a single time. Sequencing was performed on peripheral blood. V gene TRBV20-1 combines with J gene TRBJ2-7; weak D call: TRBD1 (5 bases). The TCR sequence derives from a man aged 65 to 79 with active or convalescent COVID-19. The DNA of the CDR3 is TGCAGTGCTACTTCCGGACATGAGCAGTACTTC. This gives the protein CSATSGHEQYF.